The 16 T cell receptor beta chains presented below share a single source sample, sequenced in a study of cytomegalovirus exposure and HLA in healthy donors. It was with 60 Vbeta and 13 Jbeta primers that the PCR ran. TCRdb's copy holds only in-frame clones and misses some; the assay was immunoSEQ multiplex PCR. Here the sample spans about 190,000 clones, around 85% being singletons. The sample consisted of PBMCs. These receptors all stem from a boy younger than 10 in good health and CMV-seronegative.

The V gene is TRBV29-1, the J gene TRBJ2-3, with TRBD1 as a possible D gene (6 bases). The V gene lost 6 bases and the J gene lost 2 bases, with 9 bases spanning the gap. CDR1 SQVTM and CDR2 ANQGSEA come from the germline V gene. The CDR3 sequence is 12 residues long. CDR3 sequence (DNA): TGCAGCGTCGAGGGGGTCACAGATACGCAGTATTTT. Encoded protein: CSVEGVTDTQYF.

This clone was counted once. The chain couples TRBV5-4 to TRBJ2-5; 11 nucleotides match TRBD1. Per germline, CDR1 SGHNT and CDR2 YYREEE (reference sequence). This CDR3 is built from 16 residues. J lost 3 bases, V lost 5 bases, and 9 bases had no gene match. CDR3 amino acids: CASRTGGTGGKETQYF. CDR3 coding DNA: TGTGCCAGCAGGACAGGGGGGACAGGGGGTAAAGAGACCCAGTACTTC.

The V and J genes are TRBV30 and TRBJ2-2; D remains ambiguous. V gave up 2 bases and J gave up 8 bases, with 6 bases separating them. This CDR3 region has 11 residues. Germline CDR1 reads GTSNPN; CDR2 reads SVGIG (reference sequence). The CDR3, as DNA: TGTGCCTGGAGTCCCGTAGGGGAGCTGTTTTTT. Its protein is CAWSPVGELFF.

CDR3: CASSEVAGVQETQYF. The CDR3 coding sequence is TGTGCCAGCAGTGAAGTAGCGGGGGTCCAAGAGACCCAGTACTTC. This sequence joins TRBV6-1 and TRBJ2-5; 9 nucleotides line up with TRBD2. Per germline, CDR1 MNHNS and CDR2 SASEGT. J gave up 1 base and V 1 base, and 1 base lay outside the gene matches. The CDR3 runs 15 residues.

V gene TRBV5-4 combines with J gene TRBJ1-3; no definite D call. Per germline, CDR1 SGHNT and CDR2 YYREEE (reference sequence). Trimming pared 2 bases from V and 0 bases from J, leaving 3 bases between. The CDR3 is 13 amino acids. In DNA form, the CDR3 reads TGTGCCAGCAGCTTTAACTCTGGAAACACCATATATTTT. This gives the protein CASSFNSGNTIYF.

This clone was recorded only once. The chain joins TRBV6-5 to TRBJ1-5; 8 bases agree with TRBD1. Trimming removed 5 bases from V and 3 bases from J; junction bases left unmatched: 6. Looked up from germline, CDR1 is MNHEY and CDR2 is SVGAGI. The length of the CDR3 is 15 residues. The CDR3 coding sequence is TGTGCCAGCAGTGCCGGGACAGGCCTCAATCAGCCCCAGCATTTT. Residues: CASSAGTGLNQPQHF.

This chain joins TRBV10-2 and TRBJ1-1; 8 bases align to TRBD1. With V trimmed by 6 bases and J by 2 bases, 2 bases remained unmatched. Germline V gene sequence: CDR1 WSHSY, CDR2 SAAADI. The CDR3 runs 13 residues. Here the CDR3 reads CASRTGANTEAFF. In DNA, the CDR3 is TGCGCCAGCAGGACAGGGGCCAACACTGAAGCTTTCTTT.

This sequence joins TRBV18 and TRBJ2-6; 7 bases are a match to TRBD1. This CDR3 is 15 amino acids long. Germline values: CDR1 KGHSH, CDR2 LQKENI. Trimming at V came to 5 bases and at J to 3 bases, leaving 4 bases not matched to a gene. This CDR3 is CASSVQGYGANVLTF. Written as DNA, the CDR3 is TGTGCCAGCTCAGTACAGGGGTATGGGGCCAACGTCCTGACTTTC.

This chain connects TRBV7-8 to TRBJ2-5; the match to TRBD2 covers 7 bases. The V gene's germline CDR1 is SGHVS and CDR2 FQNEAQ. V shed 6 bases, J shed 4 bases, and the junction held 17 bases outside the gene matches. The CDR3 is made up of 17 amino acids. CDR3 region: CASRPRRGVLTGETQYF. CDR3 nucleotide sequence: TGTGCCAGCAGACCCCGCCGGGGGGTCCTCACTGGAGAGACCCAGTACTTC.

The chain joins TRBV7-6 to TRBJ2-3; 10 bases fit TRBD2. The CDR3 totals 22 residues. The V and J ends lost 3 bases and 0 bases, in that order; junction bases with no gene match: 21. Looked up from germline, CDR1 is SGHVS and CDR2 is FNYEAQ. In DNA form, the CDR3 reads TGTGCCAGCAGCTTGAGTGAGCGGGCAGCGGGGGGGCCGTGGCTCAGCACAGATACGCAGTATTTT. This translates into CASSLSERAAGGPWLSTDTQYF.

V usage is TRBV19 and J usage is TRBJ2-7; 7 positions match TRBD2. Germline loops: CDR1 LNHDA, CDR2 SQIVND (reference sequence). V trimming: 5 bases; J trimming: 6 bases; junction bases outside the gene matches: 13. The CDR3 has 15 residues. The CDR3 sequence: CASSAASGSGSEQYF. CDR3 sequence (DNA): TGTGCCAGTAGTGCGGCTAGCGGCTCGGGCTCCGAGCAGTACTTC.

This chain uses TRBV11-2 with TRBJ1-4, with 8 bases lining up with TRBD1. CDR3 length: 14 residues. Trimming removed 5 bases from V and 4 bases from J; junction bases left unmatched: 3. CDR1 and CDR2 (germline): SGHAT, FQNNGV. The CDR3 DNA is TGTGCCAGCAGCCAAGACAGGGGTAATGAAAAACTGTTTTTT. The encoded protein is CASSQDRGNEKLFF.

The chain is built from TRBV9 and TRBJ1-1, with D maybe TRBD1 (5 bases). V was clipped by 0 bases and J by 3 bases, with 9 bases between them. Germline CDR1 SGDLS, CDR2 YYNGEE. This CDR3 has 14 amino acids. The CDR3 nucleotides read TGTGCCAGCAGCGTAGGCGGGGGGGACACTGAAGCTTTCTTT. Encoded protein: CASSVGGGDTEAFF.

The rearrangement uses TRBV4-2 and TRBJ1-5; D not resolved. The CDR3 is made up of 15 amino acids. Germline CDR1 and CDR2: LGHNA and YNFKEQ. Trimming stripped 0 bases from V and 0 bases from J, with 6 bases between. Here the CDR3 DNA reads TGTGCCAGCAGCCAAGATCAGGATAGCAATCAGCCCCAGCATTTT. This codes for CASSQDQDSNQPQHF.

The chain recombines TRBV2 with TRBJ1-5, with D hard to call. This CDR3 is 12 amino acids long. Germline V gene lookup returns CDR1 SNHLY and CDR2 FYNNEI. The V and J ends lost 6 bases and 7 bases respectively, with 10 bases between them. This chain's CDR3 is CASSAASQPQHF. CDR3 nucleotides: TGTGCCAGCAGCGCGGCGAGCCAGCCCCAGCATTTT.

CDR3 region: CASRGGSSYNSPLHF. In DNA form, the CDR3 reads TGTGCCAGCAGGGGCGGGAGCTCCTATAATTCACCCCTCCACTTT. This chain links TRBV6-5 with TRBJ1-6; unclear D gene. Germline CDR1 is MNHEY and CDR2 is SVGAGI. The CDR3 spans 15 residues. Trimming cost V 6 bases and J 0 bases, with 9 bases left between them.